Below are 26 T cell receptor beta chains sequenced from a single sample in a study of identical twins. TCRdb processed the 5' RACE reads anew with MiXCR; each CDR3 protein has one entry. Of about 530,000 distinct CDR3 sequences listed, about a fifth are singletons. These data were also reused for a study on yellow fever vaccine responses in identical twins.

Sample: CD4+ T cells sorted from blood. These receptors originate from a woman between 18 and 29 years old in good health.

Turning to this clonotype: The junction departs from the called germline gene at one end, perhaps through a read error. The chain joins TRBV12-3 or TRBV12-4 to TRBJ2-1; 7 positions match TRBD2. The CDR3 contains 15 residues. CDR3: CSSSRSGASYNEQFF. The CDR3 region has the DNA TGTTCCAGCAGTCGCAGCGGGGCCTCCTACAATGAGCAGTTCTTC.

The gene calls are TRBV3-1 and TRBJ2-3, with D possibly being TRBD2 (5 bases). Deletions cut 4 bases from V and 4 bases from J, with 15 bases between. Per germline, CDR1 LGHDT and CDR2 YNNKEL (reference sequence). The CDR3 runs to 15 residues. The CDR3 DNA reads TGTGCCAGCAGCCCCAAGGACCGGGGTGCAGATACGCAGTATTTT. It encodes CASSPKDRGADTQYF.

This clonotype was recorded a few times. J is TRBJ2-1 and V is TRBV20-1; 9 bases are a match to TRBD1. V shed 5 bases, J shed 8 bases, and the junction held 16 bases outside the gene matches. The germline V gene encodes CDR1 DFQATT and CDR2 SNEGSKA (reference sequence). The length of the CDR3 is 16 residues. The CDR3 is CSAGGQGRARVDEQFF. The CDR3 coding sequence is TGCAGTGCTGGGGGACAGGGAAGGGCTCGGGTCGATGAGCAGTTCTTC.

The chain joins TRBV5-1 to TRBJ2-1; perhaps TRBD2 as D (5 bases). Germline V gene data show CDR1 as SGHRS and CDR2 as YFSETQ. The CDR3 contains 13 residues. Trimming left V 4 bases short and J 9 bases short, with 14 bases between. CDR3 region: CASSPLLATEQFF. DNA for the CDR3: TGCGCCAGCAGCCCCCTCCTAGCTACTGAGCAGTTCTTC.

The chain employs TRBV11-2 and TRBJ1-6; the D gene is possibly TRBD1 (6 bases). Germline CDR1 SGHAT, CDR2 FQNNGV. V shed 8 bases and J shed 1 base, with 18 bases lying between them. The CDR3 is 17 amino acids. In nucleotides, the CDR3 is TGTGCCAGCCGAGGCAAGGGGGGGGTGTCCTATAATTCACCCCTCCACTTT. Protein product: CASRGKGGVSYNSPLHF.

This clonotype was detected a few times. V gene TRBV2 combines with J gene TRBJ2-3; D uncertain. Trimming removed 6 bases from V and 6 bases from J, with 10 bases in between. The length of the CDR3 is 12 residues. CDR1 SNHLY and CDR2 FYNNEI come from the germline V gene. CDR3: CASSTVVDTQYF. Here the CDR3 DNA reads TGTGCCAGCAGCACAGTCGTGGATACGCAGTATTTT. Variable domain in full (rest from reference TRBV2 and TRBJ2-3): EPEVTQTPSHQVTQMGQEVILRCVPISNHLYFYWYRQILGQKVEFLVSFYNNEISEKSEIFDDQFSVERPDGSNFTLKIRSTKLEDSAMYFCASSTVVDTQYFGPGTRLTVL.

The genes are TRBV10-3 and TRBJ2-5; D not certain. The CDR3 totals 13 residues. In germline, CDR1 is ENHRY, CDR2 SYGVKD. The germline V and J ends were trimmed by 6 bases and 1 base, with 9 bases remaining between them. The CDR3 region is CAISGRSQETQYF. The DNA of the CDR3 is TGTGCCATCAGCGGACGGAGCCAAGAGACCCAGTACTTC.

The chain employs TRBV5-1 and TRBJ2-3, with 11 bases identical to TRBD2. This CDR3 spans 17 amino acids. The ends lost 4 bases at V and 3 bases at J; junction bases unmatched: 10. Germline CDR1 reads SGHRS; CDR2 reads YFSETQ. CDR3 coding DNA: TGCGCCAGCAGCCGGCTAGCGGGAGGTTTAAGTACAGATACGCAGTATTTT. It specifies CASSRLAGGLSTDTQYF.

This rearrangement joins TRBV3-1 to TRBJ2-3, with D possibly TRBD1 on 6 matching bases. Germline values: CDR1 LGHDT, CDR2 YNNKEL (reference sequence). This CDR3 has 12 residues. Deletions cut 8 bases from V and 3 bases from J, with 9 bases between. CDR3 bases: TGTGCCAGCGGGGGACAAACAGATACGCAGTATTTT. Its translation is CASGGQTDTQYF.

This chain links TRBV21-1 with TRBJ2-1; no check of the table's D call, TRBD1, against the DNA was made. TRBV21-1 is a pseudogene. This CDR3 has 13 residues. As DNA, the CDR3 is TGTGCCAGCAGCAAAGACAGGTGCAATGAGCAGTTCTTC. This sequence encodes CASSKDRCNEQFF.

This clonotype was observed a handful of times. The chain employs TRBV7-2 and TRBJ2-1; 8 bases line up with TRBD2. The CDR3 length is 14 residues. Per germline, CDR1 SGHTA and CDR2 FQGNSA. V dropped 1 base and J dropped 7; count of bases not matched to a gene: 3. CDR3 bases: TGTGCCAGCAGCTTAGGGCGGGAGGTGAATGAGCAGTTCTTC. As protein: CASSLGREVNEQFF.

The J gene is TRBJ2-1, the V gene TRBV5-1; 10 bases map to TRBD2. CDR1 and CDR2 from the germline V gene are SGHRS and YFSETQ. Unmatched junction bases numbered 6, after V lost 3 bases and J lost 15 bases. The CDR3 has 12 residues. CDR3 nucleotides: TGCGCCAGCAGCTCGACTAGCGGGCCCGCGTTCTTC. Protein product: CASSSTSGPAFF. Variable domain in full (rest from reference TRBV5-1 and TRBJ2-1): KAGVTQTPRYLIKTRGQQVTLSCSPISGHRSVSWYQQTPGQGLQFLFEYFSETQRNKGNFPGRFSGRQFSNSRSEMNVSTLELGDSALYLCASSSTSGPAFFGPGTRLTVL.

The CDR3 spells CSARDTGNALLSEQYV. The CDR3 bases are TGCAGTGCTAGAGATACCGGGAACGCCCTTTTGAGCGAGCAGTACGTC. The J gene is TRBJ2-7, the V gene TRBV20-1, with D possibly matching TRBD2 (5 bases). Germline V gene lookup returns CDR1 DFQATT and CDR2 SNEGSKA (reference sequence). The CDR3 consists of 16 residues. The V end lost 0 bases, the J end lost 6 bases, and 21 bases lay between the germline ends.

This chain uses TRBV7-2 with TRBJ2-1; D perhaps matches TRBD1 (5 bases). This CDR3 has 15 residues. Between the trimmed V and J ends, which lost 1 base and 5 bases, there was a span of 12 bases. Germline lookup yields CDR1 SGHTA and CDR2 FQGNSA. This chain's CDR3 is CASSLDTGANNEQFF. CDR3 nucleotides: TGTGCCAGCAGCTTAGATACAGGCGCAAACAATGAGCAGTTCTTC. Full variable domain (rest looked up from reference TRBV7-2 and TRBJ2-1): GAGVSQSPSNKVTEKGKDVELRCDPISGHTALYWYRQSLGQGLEFLIYFQGNSAPDKSGLPSDRFSAERTGGSVSTLTIQRTQQEDSAVYLCASSLDTGANNEQFFGPGTRLTVL.

This clonotype showed up just a few times. The chain couples TRBV4-1 to TRBJ2-1, with 7 bases that match TRBD1. The CDR3 contains 17 residues. V was pared by 2 bases and J by 1 base, with 8 bases of the junction left unmatched. Germline CDR1 MGHRA, CDR2 YSYEKL. CDR3 coding DNA: TGCGCCAGCAGCCAACCAACGACAGGGTTGTCCTACAATGAGCAGTTCTTC. It specifies CASSQPTTGLSYNEQFF.

The rearrangement links TRBV9 to TRBJ1-2; no clear D. The CDR3 has 13 amino acids. V lost 4 bases, J lost 2 bases, and 9 bases lay in between. CDR1 is SGDLS, CDR2 YYNGEE, per germline. This CDR3 reads CASSHTTNYGYTF. CDR3 coding DNA: TGTGCCAGCAGCCACACCACAAACTATGGCTACACCTTC.

This clonotype was detected a few times. V usage is TRBV2 and J usage is TRBJ2-2; 8 bases are shared with TRBD1. After removal of 2 bases from V and 6 bases from J, the junction contained 8 bases not matched to a gene. The CDR3 is 16 residues long. Germline V gene lookup returns CDR1 SNHLY and CDR2 FYNNEI. The CDR3 loop reads CASSEQTGGRAGELFF. DNA for the CDR3: TGTGCCAGCAGTGAACAAACAGGGGGAAGGGCCGGGGAGCTGTTTTTT.

This clonotype was detected only a few times. The rearrangement links TRBV12-3 or TRBV12-4 to TRBJ1-1, with a possible D match to TRBD1 (5 bases). Trimming pared 6 bases from V and 0 bases from J, leaving 14 bases between. CDR3 length: 15 residues. CDR3 nucleotide sequence: TGTGCCAGCAGCCGGGGGACGGGGATGAACACTGAAGCTTTCTTT. Translation: CASSRGTGMNTEAFF.

This chain uses TRBV21-1 with TRBJ2-7. TRBV21-1 is a pseudogene. The CDR3 runs to 12 residues. CDR3 sequence (DNA): TGTGCCAGCAGCACAGACGTTTGCGAGCAGTACGTC. As protein: CASSTDVCEQYV.

The chain uses TRBV5-6 and TRBJ2-2; 7 positions agree with TRBD2. This CDR3 contains 17 residues. Germline CDR1 reads SGHDT; CDR2 reads YYEEEE. V trimming: 0 bases; J trimming: 2 bases; junction bases outside the gene matches: 7. In DNA, the CDR3 is TGTGCCAGCAGCTTGGAGGGTAGCGGGCGTAACACCGGGGAGCTGTTTTTT. Translated, it gives CASSLEGSGRNTGELFF.

Only a few counts were recorded for this clonotype. The chain combines TRBV4-1 with TRBJ2-5, with D tentatively TRBD1 or TRBD2 (5 bases each). The V end was cut by 2 bases, the J end by 9 bases, with 22 bases between. This CDR3 comprises 16 residues. The germline CDR1 and CDR2 sequences are MGHRA and YSYEKL. In nucleotides, the CDR3 is TGCGCCAGCAGCCAACAAGAATACGGGACCCAGGAGGCCCAGTACTTC. Residues: CASSQQEYGTQEAQYF.

This rearrangement joins TRBV7-9 to TRBJ2-5; no reliable D call. The germline gives CDR1 SEHNR, CDR2 FQNEAQ (reference sequence). V gave up 4 bases and J gave up 5 bases, with 8 bases separating them. This CDR3 comprises 12 residues. The CDR3 loop reads CASSSLVETQYF. The CDR3 region has the DNA TGTGCCAGCAGCTCTCTGGTGGAGACCCAGTACTTC.

V gene TRBV20-1 combines with J gene TRBJ2-1, with a tentative D call TRBD2 (6 bases). Germline V gene sequence: CDR1 DFQATT, CDR2 SNEGSKA (reference sequence). The CDR3 has 18 residues. V was pared by 6 bases and J by 0 bases, with 24 bases between. DNA of the CDR3: TGCAGTGCCATGGGGCAGTTTAACCAAGCGGGCTCCTACAATGAGCAGTTCTTC. Translated, it gives CSAMGQFNQAGSYNEQFF.

The table lists this clonotype with a few counts. V usage is TRBV29-1 and J usage is TRBJ2-3; D may correspond to TRBD1 or TRBD2 (5 bases each). V was shortened by 4 bases and J by 2 bases, with 10 bases between the two germline ends. CDR1 SQVTM and CDR2 ANQGSEA come from the germline V gene. The CDR3 runs to 13 residues. The CDR3 DNA reads as TGCAGCGTTGGACGGGGCCTCACAGATACGCAGTATTTT. Its protein is CSVGRGLTDTQYF.

There are a few counts of this clonotype. V is TRBV6-2 or TRBV6-3 and J is TRBJ1-1; 7 positions agree with TRBD1. J lost 1 base, V lost 8 bases, and 10 bases had no gene match. The CDR3 extends over 15 amino acids. The germline V gene encodes CDR1 MNHEY and CDR2 SVGEGT. The CDR3 reads CASSYVGTANTEAFF. The CDR3 DNA is TGTGCCAGCTCCTACGTCGGGACAGCGAACACTGAAGCTTTCTTT.

This clonotype was found many times. V is TRBV28 and J is TRBJ2-3; TRBD1 aligns across 8 bases. Per the germline V gene, CDR1 is MDHEN and CDR2 is SYDVKM. This CDR3 has 14 amino acids. The V segment lost 4 bases and the J segment 1 base; nucleotides outside the gene matches: 1. This CDR3 is CASSSGQGTDTQYF. CDR3 coding DNA: TGTGCCAGCAGTTCGGGACAGGGCACAGATACGCAGTATTTT.